The TCR beta chain under discussion was sequenced for a study of PD-1 blockade in classical Hodgkin lymphoma. The V end lost 7 bases, the J end lost 0 bases, and 13 bases lay between the germline ends. In germline, CDR1 is MNHEY, CDR2 SMNVEV (reference sequence). The CDR3 contains 15 residues. Every patient relapsed after autologous stem cell transplantation, and brentuximab vedotin exposure varied. Whole-study findings and limits: TCR diversity in CD4+, not CD8+, cells rose significantly by C4D1. TCR diversity at baseline was reported to be reduced in newly diagnosed patients relative to healthy donors. Exclusion applied to patients who initiated nivolumab less than 1 year following ASCT.

In regard to this clone: Its antigen is not known. Other nucleotide sequences in the sample specify the same CDR3.

Generated by immunoSEQ multiplex PCR, the TCRdb table keeps only in-frame clones and is missing some. This sample yields approximately 89,000 clones, of which around 80% are seen a single time; 9.5% to 15% belongs to the top ten. This chain links TRBV27 with TRBJ2-1; weak D call: TRBD2 (5 bases). The receptor comes from a human donor with classical Hodgkin lymphoma. The material was peripheral blood mononuclear cells (PBMCs), obtained at baseline. DNA of the CDR3: TGTGCCAGCACCCCACGCGGGTCCTCCTACAATGAGCAGTTCTTC. Protein: CASTPRGSSYNEQFF.